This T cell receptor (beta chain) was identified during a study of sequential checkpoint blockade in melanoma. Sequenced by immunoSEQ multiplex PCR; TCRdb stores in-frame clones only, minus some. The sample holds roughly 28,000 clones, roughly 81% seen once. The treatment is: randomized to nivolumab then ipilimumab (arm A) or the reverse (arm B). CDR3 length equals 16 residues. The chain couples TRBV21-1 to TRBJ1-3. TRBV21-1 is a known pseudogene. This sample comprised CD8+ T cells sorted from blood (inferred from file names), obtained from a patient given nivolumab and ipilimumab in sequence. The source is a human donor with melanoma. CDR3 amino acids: CASSKVGGRPGNTIYF. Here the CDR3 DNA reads TGTGCCAGCAGCAAAGTGGGGGGTAGGCCTGGAAACACCATATATTTT.